Below are 12 T cell receptor beta chains sequenced from a single sample in a study of shared clonotypes between healthy human individuals. Assay used: immunoSEQ multiplex PCR; TCRdb lists only in-frame clones, some missing. Among fewer than 650,000 clones listed, roughly four fifths were seen once. The sample comprised PBMCs. These TCRs come from a woman aged 40-49 years in good health. Some clones in this sample may be carry-over from other donors' samples.

The rearrangement uses TRBV5-6 and TRBJ2-3; 13 nucleotides agree with TRBD2. Germline V CDR1 and CDR2: SGHDT, YYEEEE. This CDR3 contains 16 residues. J gave up 2 bases and V 2 bases, and 2 bases lay outside the gene matches. Written as DNA, the CDR3 is TGTGCCAGCAGCTTCGGACTAGCGGGAGTCACAGATACGCAGTATTTT. As protein: CASSFGLAGVTDTQYF.

This sequence joins TRBV10-1 and TRBJ2-7, with 7 bases matching TRBD2. From germline, CDR1 is WNHNN and CDR2 SYGVQD (reference sequence). Trimming at V came to 5 bases and at J to 2 bases, leaving 0 bases not matched to a gene. CDR3 length equals 12 residues. The CDR3 loop reads CASSSGTYEQYF. The CDR3 DNA reads TGCGCCAGCAGTAGCGGGACCTACGAGCAGTACTTC.

A single count supports this clone. The chain's CDR3 is CASSLGGEASPLHF. CDR3 in DNA: TGTGCCAGCAGTTTGGGGGGTGAAGCTTCACCCCTCCACTTT. This chain links TRBV28 with TRBJ1-6; D possibly corresponds to TRBD1 (5 bases). The CDR3 is 14 residues long. The germline gives CDR1 MDHEN, CDR2 SYDVKM. V was cut by 3 bases and J by 9 bases, with 12 bases left in between.

The genes are TRBV6-5 and TRBJ2-5, with 7 bases matching TRBD2. There are 16 residues in the CDR3. V trimming: 3 bases; J trimming: 1 base; junction bases outside the gene matches: 8. Germline V gives CDR1 MNHEY, CDR2 SVGAGI. In nucleotides, the CDR3 is TGTGCCAGCAGTTATTCGGGGCGGGAGCCCCAAGAGACCCAGTACTTC. Its translation: CASSYSGREPQETQYF.

V gene TRBV7-3 combines with J gene TRBJ2-1; TRBD2 agrees at 10 bases. The CDR3 is 15 amino acids. Germline V gene sequence: CDR1 SGHTA, CDR2 FQGTGA. J lost 6 bases, V lost 3 bases, and 5 bases had no gene match. The CDR3 DNA follows: TGTGCCAGCAGCTTCCTGGGACTAGCGCGCAATGAGCAGTTCTTC. It translates to CASSFLGLARNEQFF.

Of note for this clone: Possible read error: a much larger clone is one base away. This specimen includes other DNA sequences encoding the same CDR3. The chain recombines TRBV11-2 with TRBJ1-1, with 7 positions matching TRBD1. The CDR3 loop spans 13 amino acids. Looked up from germline, CDR1 is SGHAT and CDR2 is FQNNGV. CDR3 residues: CASSSNRGTEAFF. CDR3 nucleotides: TGTGCCAGCAGCTCAAACAGGGGCACTGAGGCTTTCTTT.

This clone was counted between two and nine times. The chain links TRBV5-1 to TRBJ2-1; 7 bases match TRBD2. This CDR3 has 13 amino acids. Unmatched junction bases numbered 2, after V lost 0 bases and J lost 8 bases. Germline assignment: CDR1 SGHRS and CDR2 YFSETQ. CDR3 sequence reads: CASSLVSGHEQFF. The CDR3 nucleotides are TGCGCCAGCAGCTTGGTTAGCGGGCATGAGCAGTTCTTC.

This chain uses TRBV19 with TRBJ1-1, with 9 bases fitting TRBD1. The J segment lost 0 bases and the V segment lost 6 bases, leaving 5 bases of the junction unmatched. Germline-derived CDR1 and CDR2 are LNHDA and SQIVND (reference sequence). This CDR3 is 15 amino acids long. As DNA, the CDR3 is TGTGCCAGTAGGTCGGACAGGGGACTGAACACTGAAGCTTTCTTT. Translated: CASRSDRGLNTEAFF. Looking up the rest from reference TRBV19 and TRBJ1-1 gives the full variable domain: DGGITQSPKYLFRKEGQNVTLSCEQNLNHDAMYWYRQDPGQGLRLIYYSQIVNDFQKGDIAEGYSVSREKKESFPLTVTSAQKNPTAFYLCASRSDRGLNTEAFFGQGTRLTVV.

V gene TRBV28 combines with J gene TRBJ2-3; perhaps TRBD2 as D (7 bases). Trimming pared 6 bases from V and 2 bases from J, leaving 24 bases between. Germline CDR1 reads MDHEN; CDR2 reads SYDVKM. The CDR3 is 18 amino acids. CDR3 DNA sequence: TGTGCCAGCAGCCCCTGGGCCGGCTTGGGGGGGGCCACAGATACGCAGTATTTT. It yields the protein CASSPWAGLGGATDTQYF.

This chain connects TRBV28 to TRBJ2-3; 10 nucleotides agree with TRBD2. The CDR3 runs 17 residues. After removal of 5 bases from V and 2 bases from J, the junction contained 10 bases not matched to a gene. Germline loops: CDR1 MDHEN, CDR2 SYDVKM. This CDR3 reads CASSLRLAGDLTDTQYF. DNA of the CDR3: TGTGCCAGCAGTCTCCGACTAGCGGGTGACCTCACAGATACGCAGTATTTT.

In nucleotides, the CDR3 is TGTGCCAGCAGCCCCTCTGGGGGGGCGGTCGAGCAGTACTTC. Its protein product is CASSPSGGAVEQYF. The J gene is TRBJ2-7, the V gene TRBV2; the D gene is possibly TRBD2 (7 bases). This CDR3 is 14 amino acids long. Germline loops: CDR1 SNHLY, CDR2 FYNNEI. The V end was cut by 6 bases, the J end by 6 bases, with 18 bases between. Full variable domain (missing parts from reference TRBV2 and TRBJ2-7): EPEVTQTPSHQVTQMGQEVILRCVPISNHLYFYWYRQILGQKVEFLVSFYNNEISEKSEIFDDQFSVERPDGSNFTLKIRSTKLEDSAMYFCASSPSGGAVEQYFGPGTRLTVT.

To note about this clone: Relative to the germline gene, one junction end is altered; a read error may explain this. This rearrangement joins TRBV6-1 to TRBJ2-1; 8 positions match TRBD1. CDR1 is MNHNS and CDR2 is SASEGT in the germline V gene. The CDR3 loop spans 16 amino acids. The CDR3 DNA is TGTGCCAGCAGTGTCTCCGGGACAGGTAGGGACAAGGAGCAGTTCTTC. This sequence encodes CASSVSGTGRDKEQFF.